Given below is one TCR beta chain in context. What it recognizes is unknown. This entry comes from a study of cytotoxic CD8 clonotypes in ibrutinib-treated CLL. Whole-study context: Response sampling came at median roughly a year of treatment, ranging about 6 to 36 months. Study-level findings and limits: Public clonotypes were rare and shrank or held steady on treatment. Baseline clonality, higher than in age-matched healthy donors, tracked circulating CD8+ T-cell counts.

This table comes from immunoSEQ multiplex PCR, and its TCRdb copy is limited to in-frame clones, with some not included. The sample carries a few hundred thousand clones, under 70% recorded once. Germline CDR1 MNHEY, CDR2 SMNVEV (reference sequence). CDR3 length: 13 amino acids. V was cut by 3 bases and J by 6 bases, with 9 bases left in between. This rearrangement joins TRBV27 to TRBJ2-1; D possibly corresponds to TRBD1 (5 bases). The sequenced sample was PBMCs, obtained after 36 months of ibrutinib treatment. The receptor comes from a human donor with chronic lymphocytic leukemia. Here the CDR3 DNA reads TGTGCCAGCAGTTTTGCCAGGGTCAATGAGCAGTTCTTC. This sequence encodes CASSFARVNEQFF.